The entry below describes one T cell receptor beta chain. Its matching antigen is unknown. This sample is drawn from a study of shared clonotypes between healthy human individuals. At the level of the study: Donors had three CD4 naive, three CD4 memory, two CD8 naive and one CD8 memory plate apiece.

The CDR3 contains 19 residues. V was clipped by 4 bases and J by 1 base; unmatched bases: 18. Germline V gene data show CDR1 as SGHRS and CDR2 as YFSETQ. The protocol was immunoSEQ multiplex PCR, while the TCRdb copy is restricted to in-frame clones and leaves out a portion. The profile shows roughly 1,100,000 clones, about 75% of them singletons. CD45RA+ naive and CD45RA-negative memory subsets were separated from CD4+ cells. Notes on the study in general: Across subsets, estimated richness was generally greater for naive than for memory populations. Non-shared clonotypes displayed generation probabilities falling below those of clonotypes present in all four donors.

The sequenced sample consisted of memory CD4+ T cells sorted from blood. Subset here: CD45RA-negative fraction. The sequence was obtained from a man between 18 and 35 years old in good health. The rearrangement links TRBV5-1 to TRBJ1-1; the match to TRBD1 covers 8 bases. CDR3 DNA sequence: TGCGCCAGCAGCGGGACAGGCTTACTCATCGAACAGGCGAACACTGAAGCTTTCTTT. This gives the protein CASSGTGLLIEQANTEAFF.